The 12 T cell receptor beta chains below were found in one sample sequenced in a study of cytomegalovirus exposure and HLA in healthy donors. The PCR was carried out with 60 Vbeta primers and 13 Jbeta primers. Sequenced by immunoSEQ multiplex PCR; TCRdb stores in-frame clones only, minus some. The data hold about 140,000 clones, with roughly four fifths observed a single time. The sequenced sample was PBMCs. Source of these receptors: a woman between 40 and 50 years old in good health and CMV-seronegative.

The V call is TRBV7-6, the J call TRBJ1-1; D is perhaps TRBD1 (5 bases). Germline loops: CDR1 SGHVS, CDR2 FNYEAQ. The CDR3 totals 15 residues. V gave up 5 bases and J gave up 1 base, with 14 bases separating them. In nucleotides, the CDR3 is TGTGCCAGCAGCGAGACGCCCCAGGGGAACACTGAAGCTTTCTTT. The encoded protein is CASSETPQGNTEAFF.

The chain's CDR3 is CASSLQGFSYEQYF. Written as DNA, the CDR3 is TGTGCCAGCAGCTTACAGGGCTTCTCCTACGAGCAGTACTTC. V is TRBV7-8 and J is TRBJ2-7; maybe TRBD1 (5 bases). Trimming removed 2 bases at V and 0 bases at J, with 8 bases between. The germline gives CDR1 SGHVS, CDR2 FQNEAQ. The CDR3 runs to 14 residues.

The rearrangement joins TRBV19 to TRBJ2-4; the D gene is possibly TRBD2 (6 bases). The germline gives CDR1 LNHDA, CDR2 SQIVND (reference sequence). CDR3 length equals 15 residues. Between the trimmed V and J ends, which lost 2 bases and 0 bases, there was a span of 8 bases. The CDR3 nucleotides are TGTGCCAGTAGTATATCCGGGGGAGCCAAAAACATTCAGTACTTC. Its protein product is CASSISGGAKNIQYF.

This rearrangement joins TRBV10-2 to TRBJ2-7; 10 bases align to TRBD2. Germline V gene data show CDR1 as WSHSY and CDR2 as SAAADI. The CDR3 has 15 residues. The V segment lost 3 bases and the J segment 4 bases; nucleotides outside the gene matches: 6. CDR3 in amino acids: CASSDTSGITYEQYF. The CDR3 DNA follows: TGCGCCAGCAGTGATACTAGCGGGATTACTTACGAGCAGTACTTC.

This clone appeared once. The CDR3 DNA follows: TGTGCCAGCAGCTTAGTTAGAGGAGTCGAGCAGTACTTC. Protein product: CASSLVRGVEQYF. V gene TRBV7-9 combines with J gene TRBJ2-7; D is uncertain. CDR1 is SEHNR, CDR2 FQNEAQ, per germline (reference sequence). CDR3 length equals 13 residues. V lost 1 base and J 6 bases, leaving 10 bases between the germline ends.

This rearrangement joins TRBV6-5 to TRBJ1-5; 8 bases are a match to TRBD1. This CDR3 is 15 amino acids long. J lost 7 bases, V lost 6 bases, and 11 bases had no gene match. CDR1 is MNHEY, CDR2 SVGAGI, per germline. This CDR3 is CASSPTGVAQQPQHF. The CDR3 DNA follows: TGTGCCAGCAGCCCGACAGGGGTAGCGCAACAGCCCCAGCATTTT.

The chain uses TRBV6-5 and TRBJ1-4, with no clear D. The V end lost 5 bases, the J end lost 5 bases, and 12 bases lay between the germline ends. This CDR3 is built from 14 residues. Germline V lookup: CDR1 MNHEY, CDR2 SVGAGI. CDR3 protein: CASSGFGFNEKLFF. The CDR3, as DNA: TGTGCCAGCAGTGGATTCGGGTTCAATGAAAAACTGTTTTTT.

V usage is TRBV5-4 and J usage is TRBJ2-3; 13 bases align to TRBD2. The CDR3 is made up of 18 amino acids. CDR1 is SGHNT, CDR2 YYREEE, per germline (reference sequence). V gave up 2 bases and J gave up 1 base; unmatched junction bases: 7. CDR3 loop: CASSLKLAGGPGTDTQYF. CDR3 nucleotides: TGTGCCAGCAGCTTAAAACTAGCGGGAGGGCCGGGCACAGATACGCAGTATTTT.

This clone was counted between two and nine times. This sequence joins TRBV2 and TRBJ1-4; 7 bases fit TRBD1. V lost 6 bases, J lost 9 bases, and 13 bases stayed unmatched. The germline gives CDR1 SNHLY, CDR2 FYNNEI. This CDR3 is 15 amino acids long. The CDR3 sequence: CASRNTGDSLQKLFF. The CDR3 nucleotides read TGTGCCAGCAGAAATACAGGGGATAGTCTGCAAAAACTGTTTTTT.

The chain recombines TRBV28 with TRBJ1-2; unclear D gene. CDR3 length equals 16 residues. Trimming cost V 8 bases and J 2 bases, with 21 bases left between them. The germline CDR1 and CDR2 sequences are MDHEN and SYDVKM. CDR3 sequence reads: CASEMGSVPSNYGYTF. CDR3 nucleotides: TGTGCCAGCGAGATGGGCTCGGTCCCCTCGAACTATGGCTACACCTTC.

The chain is built from TRBV6-6 and TRBJ2-3; D is ambiguous. V was shortened by 0 bases and J by 2 bases, with 9 bases between the two germline ends. There are 15 residues in the CDR3. Germline assignment: CDR1 MNHNY and CDR2 SVGAGI (reference sequence). CDR3 nucleotide sequence: TGTGCCAGCAGTTACTCGATAGTGAACACAGATACGCAGTATTTT. Translated: CASSYSIVNTDTQYF.

The chain combines TRBV11-2 with TRBJ2-2, with D tentatively TRBD1 (6 bases). The CDR3 runs to 15 residues. Germline V gene sequence: CDR1 SGHAT, CDR2 FQNNGV. Trimming cost V 5 bases and J 8 bases, with 18 bases left between them. This chain's CDR3 is CASSTRKQGRGELFF. The CDR3 DNA sequence: TGTGCCAGCAGCACACGGAAACAGGGCAGAGGGGAGCTGTTTTTT. The full variable domain, its missing parts supplied by reference TRBV11-2 and TRBJ2-2, is EAGVAQSPRYKIIEKRQSVAFWCNPISGHATLYWYQQILGQGPKLLIQFQNNGVVDDSQLPKDRFSAERLKGVDSTLKIQPAKLEDSAVYLCASSTRKQGRGELFFGEGSRLTVL.